A selection of T cell receptor beta chains follows, all from one sample in a study of CD8+CD57+ T cells in acquired aplastic anemia. TCRdb recomputed calls from the reads with MiXCR, one row per CDR3 protein. The sample includes 110,000 or so distinct CDR3 sequences, about 50% of them seen just once. The sequenced material came from sorted CD4+, CD8+, or CD8+CD57+ T cells (not recorded which) from PBMCs. The source of these receptors is a human donor with aplastic anemia. The CDR3 runs from the conserved cysteine through the conserved F or W. A D gene is named only where the DNA matches it firmly. Clone size is stated in some rows and not others, as once, few, many or a class when expanded.

d_gene,abundance,j_gene,v_gene,CDR3aa,CDR3nt
NA,NA,TRBJ2-1,TRBV5-6,CASSLAGNYGDEQFF,TGTGCCAGCAGCTTGGCTGGGAACTATGGCGATGAGCAGTTCTTC
TRBD1,NA,TRBJ1-2,TRBV29-1,CSVPGTGVGYTF,TGCAGCGTGCCAGGGACAGGGGTTGGCTACACCTTC
NA,many,TRBJ2-1,TRBV7-9,CASSLTHFGVGYNEQFF,TGTGCCAGCAGCTTAACTCATTTCGGGGTGGGGTACAATGAGCAGTTCTTC
NA,NA,TRBJ1-2,TRBV10-1,CASSESTSYGYTF,TGCGCCAGCAGTGAGTCCACTTCCTATGGCTACACCTTC
TRBD1,NA,TRBJ2-5,TRBV6-1,CASSPGTGVETQYF,TGTGCCAGCAGTCCCGGGACAGGGGTGGAGACCCAGTACTTC
NA,NA,TRBJ1-1,TRBV25-1,CASSEGWGLNTEAFF,TGTGCCAGCAGTGAAGGTTGGGGGCTGAACACTGAAGCTTTCTTT
NA,NA,TRBJ2-3,TRBV29-1,CSVDRGTDTQYF,TGCAGCGTTGACAGGGGCACAGATACGCAGTATTTT
NA,many,TRBJ2-1,TRBV10-3,CAISARDGTYNEQFF,TGTGCCATCAGTGCCCGGGACGGAACCTACAATGAGCAGTTCTTC
NA,NA,TRBJ1-3,TRBV20-1,CSARDGSSGNTIYF,TGCAGTGCTAGAGACGGCAGCTCTGGAAACACCATATATTTT
NA,NA,TRBJ2-3,TRBV7-8,CASLPRGTDTQYF,TGTGCCAGTTTACCGAGGGGCACAGATACGCAGTATTTT
TRBD2,NA,TRBJ2-7,TRBV19,CASGEGREREQYF,TGTGCCAGCGGGGAGGGCAGGGAGAGGGAGCAGTACTTC
NA,NA,TRBJ2-1,TRBV27,CASSPNMGYPGLEQFF,TGTGCCAGCAGTCCTAACATGGGGTATCCGGGGCTTGAGCAGTTCTTC
NA,once,TRBJ1-6,TRBV11-2,CASSSIPSGRGNSPLHF,TGTGCCAGCAGCTCCATCCCCTCGGGACGGGGTAATTCACCCCTCCACTTT
NA,NA,TRBJ2-7,TRBV7-6,CASSAGLTYEQYF,TGTGCTAGCAGCGCAGGGCTTACCTACGAGCAGTACTTC
NA,NA,TRBJ2-7,TRBV12-3/TRBV12-4,CASSYSHEQYF,TGTGCCAGCAGTTACTCGCACGAGCAGTACTTC
NA,few,TRBJ2-7,TRBV7-9,CASSLIGGVYEQYF,TGTGCCAGCAGCTTAATCGGCGGAGTCTACGAGCAGTACTTC
NA,many,TRBJ1-1,TRBV13,CASMSAEGDTEAFF,TGTGCCAGCATGTCGGCGGAGGGGGACACTGAAGCTTTCTTT
NA,NA,TRBJ2-7,TRBV15,CATTRDRKAYEQYF,TGTGCCACCACCAGGGATCGGAAAGCTTACGAGCAGTACTTC
NA,NA,TRBJ2-3,TRBV10-1,CASSEGYEWRGRTDTQYF,TGCGCCAGCAGTGAGGGTTACGAGTGGCGGGGGCGCACAGATACGCAGTATTTT
NA,NA,TRBJ1-1,TRBV5-5,CASSKGGNTEAFF,TGTGCCAGCAGCAAAGGGGGGAACACTGAAGCTTTCTTT
NA,NA,TRBJ2-1,TRBV19,CASSITDYNEQFF,TGTGCCAGTAGTATAACGGATTACAATGAGCAGTTCTTC
TRBD1,few,TRBJ2-7,TRBV29-1,CSVVDRGSSYEQYF,TGCAGCGTTGTTGACAGGGGTTCGTCCTACGAGCAGTACTTC
TRBD2,many,TRBJ2-2,TRBV29-1,CSVEVVAGGSTGELFF,TGCAGCGTTGAGGTAGTAGCGGGGGGCAGCACCGGGGAGCTGTTTTTT
TRBD1,many,TRBJ2-4,TRBV11-2,CASSRDRGQNIQYF,TGTGCCAGCAGCCGAGACAGGGGCCAAAACATTCAGTACTTC